This TCR beta chain was sequenced during a study of blood T cell repertoires in COVID-19. Assay used: immunoSEQ multiplex PCR; TCRdb lists only in-frame clones, some missing. The top ten hold less than 30% of the sample, which has about 120,000 clones, 75% to 90% seen once. CDR3 length: 16 amino acids. Germline V gives CDR1 MNHNY, CDR2 SVGAGI (reference sequence). The trim removed 0 bases at V and 0 bases at J, leaving 1 base unmatched. The sample taken for sequencing was peripheral blood. This clonotype originated in a man aged 65 to 79 with active or convalescent COVID-19. The chain is built from TRBV6-6 and TRBJ2-1, with 8 bases fitting TRBD2. The CDR3 region is CASSYSSGSSYNEQFF. The CDR3 bases are TGTGCCAGCAGTTACTCAAGCGGGAGCTCCTACAATGAGCAGTTCTTC.